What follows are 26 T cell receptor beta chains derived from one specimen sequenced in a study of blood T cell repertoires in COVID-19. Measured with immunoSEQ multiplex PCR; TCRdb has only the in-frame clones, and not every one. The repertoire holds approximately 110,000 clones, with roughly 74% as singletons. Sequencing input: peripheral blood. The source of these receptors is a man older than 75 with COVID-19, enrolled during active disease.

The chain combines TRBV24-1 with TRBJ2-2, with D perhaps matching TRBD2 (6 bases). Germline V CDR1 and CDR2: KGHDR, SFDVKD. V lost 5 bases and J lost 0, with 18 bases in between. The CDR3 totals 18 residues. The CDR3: CATSVSPISGANTGELFF. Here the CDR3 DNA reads TGTGCCACCAGTGTGTCCCCAATATCGGGGGCGAACACCGGGGAGCTGTTTTTT.

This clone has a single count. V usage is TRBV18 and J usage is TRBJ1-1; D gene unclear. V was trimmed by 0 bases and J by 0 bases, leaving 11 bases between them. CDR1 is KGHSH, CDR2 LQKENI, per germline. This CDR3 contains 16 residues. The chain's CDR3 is CASSPPGRALNTEAFF. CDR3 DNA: TGTGCCAGCTCACCACCGGGGAGGGCCCTGAACACTGAAGCTTTCTTT.

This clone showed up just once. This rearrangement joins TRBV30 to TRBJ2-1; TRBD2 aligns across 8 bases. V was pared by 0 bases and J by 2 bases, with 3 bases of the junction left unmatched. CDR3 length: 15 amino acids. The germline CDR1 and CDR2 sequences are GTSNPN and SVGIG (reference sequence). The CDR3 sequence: CAWSVNGRAYNEQFF. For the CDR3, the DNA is TGTGCCTGGAGTGTCAACGGGAGGGCCTACAATGAGCAGTTCTTC.

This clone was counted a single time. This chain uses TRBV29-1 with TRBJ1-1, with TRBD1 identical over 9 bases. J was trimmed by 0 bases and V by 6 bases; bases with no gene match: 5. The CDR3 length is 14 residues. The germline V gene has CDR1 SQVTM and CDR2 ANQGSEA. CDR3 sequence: CSVGDRGMNTEAFF. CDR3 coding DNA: TGCAGCGTCGGAGACAGGGGGATGAACACTGAAGCTTTCTTT.

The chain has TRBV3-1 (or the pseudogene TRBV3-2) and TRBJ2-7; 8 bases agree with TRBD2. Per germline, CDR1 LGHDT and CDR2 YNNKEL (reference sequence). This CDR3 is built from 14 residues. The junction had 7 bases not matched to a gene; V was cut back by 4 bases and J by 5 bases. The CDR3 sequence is CASSRGLAGNEQYF. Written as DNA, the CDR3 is TGTGCCAGCAGCCGCGGACTAGCAGGGAACGAGCAGTACTTC.

CDR3 loop: CASSLTGSGYEQYF. CDR3 coding DNA: TGTGCCAGCAGTTTGACAGGGTCCGGCTACGAGCAGTACTTC. The rearrangement uses TRBV28 and TRBJ2-7; 7 nucleotides line up with TRBD1. CDR1 is MDHEN and CDR2 is SYDVKM in the germline V gene. V lost 3 bases, J lost 3 bases, and 5 bases stayed unmatched. The CDR3 has 14 residues.

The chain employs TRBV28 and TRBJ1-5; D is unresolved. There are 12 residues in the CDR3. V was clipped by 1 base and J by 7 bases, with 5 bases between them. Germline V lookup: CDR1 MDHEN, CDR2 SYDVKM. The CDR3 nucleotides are TGTGCCAGCAGTTTATTAGAACAGCCCCAGCATTTT. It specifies CASSLLEQPQHF.

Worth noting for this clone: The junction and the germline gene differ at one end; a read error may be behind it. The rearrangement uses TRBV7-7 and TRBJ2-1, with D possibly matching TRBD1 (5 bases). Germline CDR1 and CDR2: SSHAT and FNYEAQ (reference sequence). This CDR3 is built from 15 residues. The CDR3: CASSVRTSSYNEQFF. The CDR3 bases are TGTGCTAGCAGCGTAAGGACATCCTCCTACAATGAGCAGTTCTTC.

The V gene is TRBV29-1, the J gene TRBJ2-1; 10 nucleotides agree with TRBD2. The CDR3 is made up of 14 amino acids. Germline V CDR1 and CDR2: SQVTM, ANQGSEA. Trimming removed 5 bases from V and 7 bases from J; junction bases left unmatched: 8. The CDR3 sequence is CSVWASGSYNEQFF. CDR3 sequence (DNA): TGCAGCGTTTGGGCTAGCGGGAGTTATAATGAGCAGTTCTTC.

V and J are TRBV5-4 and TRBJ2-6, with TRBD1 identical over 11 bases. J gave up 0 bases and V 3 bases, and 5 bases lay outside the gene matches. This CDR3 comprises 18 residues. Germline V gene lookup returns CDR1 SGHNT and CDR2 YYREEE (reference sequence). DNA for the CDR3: TGTGCCAGCAGCTCCTCCGGGACAGGGGGCTCTGGGGCCAACGTCCTGACTTTC. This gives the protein CASSSSGTGGSGANVLTF.

The CDR3 DNA follows: TGTGCCAGCAGCTCGGGACAGCTCAACGAGCAGTACTTC. Translation: CASSSGQLNEQYF. The chain combines TRBV28 with TRBJ2-7; TRBD1 agrees at 7 bases. This CDR3 region has 13 residues. CDR1 is MDHEN and CDR2 is SYDVKM in the germline V gene. Trimming at V came to 6 bases and at J to 5 bases, leaving 7 bases not matched to a gene.

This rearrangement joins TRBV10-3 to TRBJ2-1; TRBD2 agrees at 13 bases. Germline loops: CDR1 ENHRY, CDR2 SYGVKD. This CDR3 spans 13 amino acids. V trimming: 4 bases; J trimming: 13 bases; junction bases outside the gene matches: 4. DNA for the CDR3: TGTGCCATCAGTGGAGGACTAGCGGGAGCCCAGTTCTTC. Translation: CAISGGLAGAQFF.

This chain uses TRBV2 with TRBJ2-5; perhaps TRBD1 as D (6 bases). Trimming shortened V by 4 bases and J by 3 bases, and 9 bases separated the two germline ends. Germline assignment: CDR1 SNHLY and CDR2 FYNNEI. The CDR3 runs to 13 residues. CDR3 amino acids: CASSVNREETQYF. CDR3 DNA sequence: TGTGCCAGCAGTGTAAACAGGGAAGAGACCCAGTACTTC.

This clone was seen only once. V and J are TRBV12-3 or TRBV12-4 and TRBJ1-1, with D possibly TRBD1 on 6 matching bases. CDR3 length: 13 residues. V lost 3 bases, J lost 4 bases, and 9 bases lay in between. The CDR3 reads CASSFRGGTEAFF. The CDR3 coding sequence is TGTGCCAGCAGTTTTAGGGGGGGCACTGAAGCTTTCTTT.

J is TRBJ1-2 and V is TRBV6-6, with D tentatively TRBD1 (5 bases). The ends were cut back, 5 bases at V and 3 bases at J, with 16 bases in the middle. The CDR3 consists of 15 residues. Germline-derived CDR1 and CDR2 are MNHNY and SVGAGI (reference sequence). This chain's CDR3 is CASSPIGGEDYGYTF. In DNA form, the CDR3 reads TGTGCCAGCAGTCCCATCGGGGGGGAAGACTATGGCTACACCTTC.

DNA for the CDR3: TGTGCCAGCAGCCGCGGACAAGACCCAGCCTACGAGCAGTACTTC. This encodes CASSRGQDPAYEQYF. The chain employs TRBV3-1 (or the pseudogene TRBV3-2) and TRBJ2-7; possible D gene TRBD1, 5 bases. Trimming took off 4 bases at V and 2 bases at J, with 15 bases between the two ends. CDR3 length: 15 residues. CDR1 is LGHDT and CDR2 is YNNKEL in the germline V gene (reference sequence).

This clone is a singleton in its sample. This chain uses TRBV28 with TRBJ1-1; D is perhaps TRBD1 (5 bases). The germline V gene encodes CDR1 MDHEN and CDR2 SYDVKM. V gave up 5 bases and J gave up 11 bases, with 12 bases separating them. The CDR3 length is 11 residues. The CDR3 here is CASSRGGLAFF. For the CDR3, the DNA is TGTGCCAGCAGTAGGGGCGGATTGGCTTTCTTT.

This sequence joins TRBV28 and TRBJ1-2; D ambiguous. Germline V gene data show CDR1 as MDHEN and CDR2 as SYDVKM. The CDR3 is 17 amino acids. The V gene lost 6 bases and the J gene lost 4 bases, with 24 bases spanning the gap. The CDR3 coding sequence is TGTGCCAGCAGCCACTCCCGGCACGGGTCCCACTTCTATGGCTACACCTTC. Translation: CASSHSRHGSHFYGYTF.

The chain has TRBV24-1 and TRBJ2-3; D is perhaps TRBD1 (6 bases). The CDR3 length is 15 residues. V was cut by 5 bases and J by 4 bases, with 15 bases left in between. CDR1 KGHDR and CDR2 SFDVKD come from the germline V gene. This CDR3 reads CATSGITGSSDTQYF. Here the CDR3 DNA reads TGTGCCACCAGTGGCATCACAGGGAGCTCAGATACGCAGTATTTT.

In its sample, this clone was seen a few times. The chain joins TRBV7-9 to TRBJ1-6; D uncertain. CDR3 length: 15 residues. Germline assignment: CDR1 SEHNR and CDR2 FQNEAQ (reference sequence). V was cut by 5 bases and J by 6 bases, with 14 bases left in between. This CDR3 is CASSALEGSNSPLHF. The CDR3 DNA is TGTGCCAGCAGCGCCCTAGAGGGTAGTAATTCACCCCTCCACTTT.

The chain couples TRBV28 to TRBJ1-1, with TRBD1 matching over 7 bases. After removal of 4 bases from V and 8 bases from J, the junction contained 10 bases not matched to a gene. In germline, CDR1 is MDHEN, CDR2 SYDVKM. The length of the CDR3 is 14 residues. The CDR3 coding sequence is TGTGCCAGCAGTTACTCAACAGGGGCGAGAGAAGCTTTCTTT. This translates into CASSYSTGAREAFF.

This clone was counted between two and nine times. In DNA, the CDR3 is TGTGCCAGCAGCTTCGACGAGAGGGGGTATACAGATACGCAGTATTTT. Its translation: CASSFDERGYTDTQYF. The chain carries TRBV7-8 and TRBJ2-3; weak D call: TRBD1 (6 bases). The CDR3 is made up of 16 amino acids. Per germline, CDR1 SGHVS and CDR2 FQNEAQ. V was pared by 3 bases and J by 3 bases, with 16 bases between.

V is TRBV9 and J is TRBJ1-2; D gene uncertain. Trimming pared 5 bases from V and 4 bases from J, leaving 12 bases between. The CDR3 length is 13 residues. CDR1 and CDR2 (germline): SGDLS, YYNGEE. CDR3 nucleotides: TGTGCCAGCAGTAGAGGGTGGACCTATGGCTACACCTTC. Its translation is CASSRGWTYGYTF.

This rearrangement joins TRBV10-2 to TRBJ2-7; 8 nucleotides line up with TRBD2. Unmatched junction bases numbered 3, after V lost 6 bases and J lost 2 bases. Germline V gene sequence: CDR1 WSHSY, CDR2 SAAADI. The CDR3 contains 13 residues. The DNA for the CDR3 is TGCGCCAGCAGGGTACTAGCGGCCTACGAGCAGTACTTC. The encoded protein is CASRVLAAYEQYF.

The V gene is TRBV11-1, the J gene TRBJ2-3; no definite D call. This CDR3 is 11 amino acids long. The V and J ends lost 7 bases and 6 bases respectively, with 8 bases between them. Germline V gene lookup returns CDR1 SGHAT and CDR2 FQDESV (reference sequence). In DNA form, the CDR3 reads TGTGCCAGCACCGACATTGATACGCAGTATTTT. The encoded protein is CASTDIDTQYF.

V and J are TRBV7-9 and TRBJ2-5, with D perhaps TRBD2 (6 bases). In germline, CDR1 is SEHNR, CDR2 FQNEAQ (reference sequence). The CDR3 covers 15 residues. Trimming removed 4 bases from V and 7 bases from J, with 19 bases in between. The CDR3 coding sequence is TGTGCCAGCAGCTCAAGAGTCCGGGGGAGGTTGACCCAGTACTTC. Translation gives CASSSRVRGRLTQYF.